The 17 T cell receptor beta chains reported below all come from one sample, sequenced in a study of CD8 T cells in ankylosing spondylitis. MiXCR was run by TCRdb on the 5' RACE reads, yielding one entry per CDR3 protein. This table holds some 120,000 distinct CDR3 sequences, roughly 15% found once. Sequenced material: blood, either unsorted or a sorted T cell fraction (not recorded which). Receptor source: a female donor with ankylosing spondylitis or in good health (not recorded which).

The chain has TRBV10-3 and TRBJ2-7, with D unresolved. This CDR3 is built from 12 residues. Germline V lookup: CDR1 ENHRY, CDR2 SYGVKD. Deletions cut 4 bases from V and 3 bases from J, with 7 bases between. The CDR3 nucleotides read TGTGCCATCAGTGTAAACGGCTACGAGCAGTACTTC. The encoded protein is CAISVNGYEQYF.

CDR3: CASSLVGRRNEQYF. The CDR3 DNA sequence: TGTGCCAGCAGCTTAGTGGGGAGGAGGAACGAGCAGTACTTC. The chain couples TRBV7-9 to TRBJ2-7, with D tentatively TRBD2 (6 bases). This CDR3 is built from 14 residues. V was clipped by 1 base and J by 5 bases, with 12 bases between them. Germline loops: CDR1 SEHNR, CDR2 FQNEAQ (reference sequence).

This clonotype came up a few times. This chain links TRBV30 with TRBJ2-3; weak D call: TRBD1 (6 bases). The V gene's germline CDR1 is GTSNPN and CDR2 SVGIG (reference sequence). V lost 2 bases to trimming and J lost 3 bases, with 12 bases between them. This CDR3 has 14 residues. For the CDR3, the DNA is TGTGCCTGGAGTCGGCGCAGGGGTACAGATACGCAGTATTTT. Its translation is CAWSRRRGTDTQYF.

This rearrangement joins TRBV5-5 to TRBJ1-1; 8 positions agree with TRBD1. With V trimmed by 3 bases and J by 1 base, 5 bases remained unmatched. The CDR3 is 15 amino acids. Per the germline V gene, CDR1 is SGHKS and CDR2 is YYEKEE (reference sequence). The CDR3 sequence is CASSYRQGRNTEAFF. The CDR3 DNA reads TGTGCCAGCAGCTACAGACAGGGGCGGAACACTGAAGCTTTCTTT. The complete variable domain, with remaining parts taken from reference TRBV5-5 and TRBJ1-1, reads DAGVTQSPTHLIKTRGQQVTLRCSPISGHKSVSWYQQVLGQGPQFIFQYYEKEERGRGNFPDRFSARQFPNYSSELNVNALLLGDSALYLCASSYRQGRNTEAFFGQGTRLTVV.

The chain links TRBV27 to TRBJ2-7; no definite D call. Germline lookup yields CDR1 MNHEY and CDR2 SMNVEV (reference sequence). V lost 2 bases to trimming and J lost 0 bases, with 5 bases between them. This CDR3 spans 13 amino acids. The CDR3 DNA reads as TGTGCCAGCAGTTTAATGGGCTCCTACGAGCAGTACTTC. It translates to CASSLMGSYEQYF.

A few counts support this clonotype. This chain's CDR3 is CSTRQALNEKLFF. The CDR3 coding sequence is TGCAGCACCCGACAGGCCCTTAATGAAAAACTGTTTTTT. The rearrangement uses TRBV29-1 and TRBJ1-4; a weak D match, TRBD1 (6 bases). The CDR3 length is 13 residues. Germline assignment: CDR1 SQVTM and CDR2 ANQGSEA. Trimming removed 8 bases from V and 4 bases from J, with 14 bases in between.

CDR3 nucleotide sequence: TGTGCCAGCTCACCGTCCTCCTCGGACGGACTCTTGTCCTACGAGCAGTACTTC. Its translation is CASSPSSSDGLLSYEQYF. The chain couples TRBV18 to TRBJ2-7, with D tentatively TRBD2 (5 bases). The germline CDR1 and CDR2 sequences are KGHSH and LQKENI. CDR3 length: 18 residues. Trimming shortened V by 3 bases and J by 1 base, and 22 bases separated the two germline ends. Based on the CDR3 plus reference TRBV18 and TRBJ2-7, the full variable domain is NAGVMQNPRHLVRRRGQEARLRCSPMKGHSHVYWYRQLPEEGLKFMVYLQKENIIDESGMPKERFSAEFPKEGPSILRIQQVVRGDSAAYFCASSPSSSDGLLSYEQYFGPGTRLTVT.

There are many counts of this clonotype. This chain uses TRBV28 with TRBJ2-3, with 8 nucleotides matching TRBD2. Germline V gives CDR1 MDHEN, CDR2 SYDVKM. Germline trimming cut 4 bases from V and 1 base from J; bases unmatched to any gene: 7. This CDR3 is built from 16 residues. CDR3 sequence: CASSSNRRGGTDTQYF. CDR3 in DNA: TGTGCCAGCAGTTCGAACAGGCGGGGGGGCACAGATACGCAGTATTTT.

This clonotype occurred many times. This chain joins TRBV7-9 and TRBJ2-3; D is ambiguous. This CDR3 is 13 amino acids long. The V end lost 4 bases, the J end lost 3 bases, and 8 bases lay between the germline ends. Per the germline V gene, CDR1 is SEHNR and CDR2 is FQNEAQ (reference sequence). CDR3 protein: CASSSTYTDTQYF. The CDR3 nucleotides are TGTGCCAGCAGCTCTACGTATACAGATACGCAGTATTTT.

The V call is TRBV6-5, the J call TRBJ2-1; D not resolved. The CDR3 runs 15 residues. V lost 3 bases to trimming and J lost 0 bases, with 9 bases between them. Germline V gene lookup returns CDR1 MNHEY and CDR2 SVGAGI. CDR3 DNA: TGTGCCAGCAGTTATGACTCGATCTCCTACAATGAGCAGTTCTTC. Encoded protein: CASSYDSISYNEQFF.

This clonotype was detected many times. The genes are TRBV10-3 and TRBJ1-4; TRBD1 aligns across 7 bases. CDR3 length: 14 amino acids. Trimming cost V 3 bases and J 7 bases; bases outside gene matches: 5. Per germline, CDR1 ENHRY and CDR2 SYGVKD. CDR3 region: CAISEQGTGEKLFF. The CDR3 nucleotides read TGTGCCATCAGTGAACAGGGGACCGGTGAAAAACTGTTTTTT.

The chain joins TRBV5-5 to TRBJ2-7, with D perhaps TRBD1 (7 bases). Germline V lookup: CDR1 SGHKS, CDR2 YYEKEE (reference sequence). V lost 5 bases and J lost 2, with 20 bases in between. The CDR3 is 16 amino acids. CDR3 sequence: CASSRFRGGGPYEQYF. The CDR3 DNA reads TGTGCCAGCAGTCGGTTCCGTGGAGGGGGCCCCTACGAGCAGTACTTC.

This clonotype has only a few counts. J is TRBJ1-5 and V is TRBV9; D possibly corresponds to TRBD1 (6 bases). V was trimmed by 4 bases and J by 0 bases, leaving 11 bases between them. CDR3 length: 15 amino acids. Germline-derived CDR1 and CDR2 are SGDLS and YYNGEE. CDR3 nucleotides: TGTGCCAGCAGCAGGGGGACCGATAGCAATCAGCCCCAGCATTTT. It translates to CASSRGTDSNQPQHF. Filled out from reference TRBV9 and TRBJ1-5, the complete variable domain reads DSGVTQTPKHLITATGQRVTLRCSPRSGDLSVYWYQQSLDQGLQFLIQYYNGEERAKGNILERFSAQQFPDLHSELNLSSLELGDSALYFCASSRGTDSNQPQHFGDGTRLSIL.

The chain carries TRBV19 and TRBJ2-3; 12 positions agree with TRBD1. This CDR3 region has 16 residues. The trim removed 5 bases at V and 5 bases at J, leaving 8 bases unmatched. CDR1 is LNHDA, CDR2 SQIVND, per germline (reference sequence). In DNA form, the CDR3 reads TGTGCCAGTAGTCCTCCGGGACAGGGGGCCGGAGATACGCAGTATTTT. Its protein is CASSPPGQGAGDTQYF.

This clonotype has just a few counts. As DNA, the CDR3 is TGTGCCAGCAGCCCGTCGACAGGAGCCTACGAGCAGTACTTC. Protein sequence: CASSPSTGAYEQYF. The rearrangement links TRBV3-1 to TRBJ2-7, with a possible D match to TRBD1 (6 bases). There are 14 residues in the CDR3. The germline V gene has CDR1 LGHDT and CDR2 YNNKEL (reference sequence). The germline V and J ends were trimmed by 4 bases and 2 bases, with 12 bases remaining between them.

This clonotype was recorded at least ten times. The gene calls are TRBV24-1 and TRBJ1-5, with D perhaps matching TRBD1 (5 bases). The CDR3 length is 18 residues. The germline V gene has CDR1 KGHDR and CDR2 SFDVKD. With 5 bases removed from V and 2 bases from J, the gap between germline ends came to 21 bases. CDR3 DNA sequence: TGTGCCACCAGTGCTGGGACTTATGGATTAACGGGCAATCAGCCCCAGCATTTT. It encodes CATSAGTYGLTGNQPQHF.

Comments on this clonotype: A read error is possible here, since a much larger clone lies one base away. This chain links TRBV20-1 with TRBJ2-7; the match to TRBD1 covers 8 bases. The CDR3 covers 13 residues. CDR1 is DFQATT, CDR2 SNEGSKA, per germline (reference sequence). The CDR3 DNA reads as TGCGGTGCTAGACACCGGGACAGGTACGAGCAGTACTTC. This codes for CGARHRDRYEQYF.